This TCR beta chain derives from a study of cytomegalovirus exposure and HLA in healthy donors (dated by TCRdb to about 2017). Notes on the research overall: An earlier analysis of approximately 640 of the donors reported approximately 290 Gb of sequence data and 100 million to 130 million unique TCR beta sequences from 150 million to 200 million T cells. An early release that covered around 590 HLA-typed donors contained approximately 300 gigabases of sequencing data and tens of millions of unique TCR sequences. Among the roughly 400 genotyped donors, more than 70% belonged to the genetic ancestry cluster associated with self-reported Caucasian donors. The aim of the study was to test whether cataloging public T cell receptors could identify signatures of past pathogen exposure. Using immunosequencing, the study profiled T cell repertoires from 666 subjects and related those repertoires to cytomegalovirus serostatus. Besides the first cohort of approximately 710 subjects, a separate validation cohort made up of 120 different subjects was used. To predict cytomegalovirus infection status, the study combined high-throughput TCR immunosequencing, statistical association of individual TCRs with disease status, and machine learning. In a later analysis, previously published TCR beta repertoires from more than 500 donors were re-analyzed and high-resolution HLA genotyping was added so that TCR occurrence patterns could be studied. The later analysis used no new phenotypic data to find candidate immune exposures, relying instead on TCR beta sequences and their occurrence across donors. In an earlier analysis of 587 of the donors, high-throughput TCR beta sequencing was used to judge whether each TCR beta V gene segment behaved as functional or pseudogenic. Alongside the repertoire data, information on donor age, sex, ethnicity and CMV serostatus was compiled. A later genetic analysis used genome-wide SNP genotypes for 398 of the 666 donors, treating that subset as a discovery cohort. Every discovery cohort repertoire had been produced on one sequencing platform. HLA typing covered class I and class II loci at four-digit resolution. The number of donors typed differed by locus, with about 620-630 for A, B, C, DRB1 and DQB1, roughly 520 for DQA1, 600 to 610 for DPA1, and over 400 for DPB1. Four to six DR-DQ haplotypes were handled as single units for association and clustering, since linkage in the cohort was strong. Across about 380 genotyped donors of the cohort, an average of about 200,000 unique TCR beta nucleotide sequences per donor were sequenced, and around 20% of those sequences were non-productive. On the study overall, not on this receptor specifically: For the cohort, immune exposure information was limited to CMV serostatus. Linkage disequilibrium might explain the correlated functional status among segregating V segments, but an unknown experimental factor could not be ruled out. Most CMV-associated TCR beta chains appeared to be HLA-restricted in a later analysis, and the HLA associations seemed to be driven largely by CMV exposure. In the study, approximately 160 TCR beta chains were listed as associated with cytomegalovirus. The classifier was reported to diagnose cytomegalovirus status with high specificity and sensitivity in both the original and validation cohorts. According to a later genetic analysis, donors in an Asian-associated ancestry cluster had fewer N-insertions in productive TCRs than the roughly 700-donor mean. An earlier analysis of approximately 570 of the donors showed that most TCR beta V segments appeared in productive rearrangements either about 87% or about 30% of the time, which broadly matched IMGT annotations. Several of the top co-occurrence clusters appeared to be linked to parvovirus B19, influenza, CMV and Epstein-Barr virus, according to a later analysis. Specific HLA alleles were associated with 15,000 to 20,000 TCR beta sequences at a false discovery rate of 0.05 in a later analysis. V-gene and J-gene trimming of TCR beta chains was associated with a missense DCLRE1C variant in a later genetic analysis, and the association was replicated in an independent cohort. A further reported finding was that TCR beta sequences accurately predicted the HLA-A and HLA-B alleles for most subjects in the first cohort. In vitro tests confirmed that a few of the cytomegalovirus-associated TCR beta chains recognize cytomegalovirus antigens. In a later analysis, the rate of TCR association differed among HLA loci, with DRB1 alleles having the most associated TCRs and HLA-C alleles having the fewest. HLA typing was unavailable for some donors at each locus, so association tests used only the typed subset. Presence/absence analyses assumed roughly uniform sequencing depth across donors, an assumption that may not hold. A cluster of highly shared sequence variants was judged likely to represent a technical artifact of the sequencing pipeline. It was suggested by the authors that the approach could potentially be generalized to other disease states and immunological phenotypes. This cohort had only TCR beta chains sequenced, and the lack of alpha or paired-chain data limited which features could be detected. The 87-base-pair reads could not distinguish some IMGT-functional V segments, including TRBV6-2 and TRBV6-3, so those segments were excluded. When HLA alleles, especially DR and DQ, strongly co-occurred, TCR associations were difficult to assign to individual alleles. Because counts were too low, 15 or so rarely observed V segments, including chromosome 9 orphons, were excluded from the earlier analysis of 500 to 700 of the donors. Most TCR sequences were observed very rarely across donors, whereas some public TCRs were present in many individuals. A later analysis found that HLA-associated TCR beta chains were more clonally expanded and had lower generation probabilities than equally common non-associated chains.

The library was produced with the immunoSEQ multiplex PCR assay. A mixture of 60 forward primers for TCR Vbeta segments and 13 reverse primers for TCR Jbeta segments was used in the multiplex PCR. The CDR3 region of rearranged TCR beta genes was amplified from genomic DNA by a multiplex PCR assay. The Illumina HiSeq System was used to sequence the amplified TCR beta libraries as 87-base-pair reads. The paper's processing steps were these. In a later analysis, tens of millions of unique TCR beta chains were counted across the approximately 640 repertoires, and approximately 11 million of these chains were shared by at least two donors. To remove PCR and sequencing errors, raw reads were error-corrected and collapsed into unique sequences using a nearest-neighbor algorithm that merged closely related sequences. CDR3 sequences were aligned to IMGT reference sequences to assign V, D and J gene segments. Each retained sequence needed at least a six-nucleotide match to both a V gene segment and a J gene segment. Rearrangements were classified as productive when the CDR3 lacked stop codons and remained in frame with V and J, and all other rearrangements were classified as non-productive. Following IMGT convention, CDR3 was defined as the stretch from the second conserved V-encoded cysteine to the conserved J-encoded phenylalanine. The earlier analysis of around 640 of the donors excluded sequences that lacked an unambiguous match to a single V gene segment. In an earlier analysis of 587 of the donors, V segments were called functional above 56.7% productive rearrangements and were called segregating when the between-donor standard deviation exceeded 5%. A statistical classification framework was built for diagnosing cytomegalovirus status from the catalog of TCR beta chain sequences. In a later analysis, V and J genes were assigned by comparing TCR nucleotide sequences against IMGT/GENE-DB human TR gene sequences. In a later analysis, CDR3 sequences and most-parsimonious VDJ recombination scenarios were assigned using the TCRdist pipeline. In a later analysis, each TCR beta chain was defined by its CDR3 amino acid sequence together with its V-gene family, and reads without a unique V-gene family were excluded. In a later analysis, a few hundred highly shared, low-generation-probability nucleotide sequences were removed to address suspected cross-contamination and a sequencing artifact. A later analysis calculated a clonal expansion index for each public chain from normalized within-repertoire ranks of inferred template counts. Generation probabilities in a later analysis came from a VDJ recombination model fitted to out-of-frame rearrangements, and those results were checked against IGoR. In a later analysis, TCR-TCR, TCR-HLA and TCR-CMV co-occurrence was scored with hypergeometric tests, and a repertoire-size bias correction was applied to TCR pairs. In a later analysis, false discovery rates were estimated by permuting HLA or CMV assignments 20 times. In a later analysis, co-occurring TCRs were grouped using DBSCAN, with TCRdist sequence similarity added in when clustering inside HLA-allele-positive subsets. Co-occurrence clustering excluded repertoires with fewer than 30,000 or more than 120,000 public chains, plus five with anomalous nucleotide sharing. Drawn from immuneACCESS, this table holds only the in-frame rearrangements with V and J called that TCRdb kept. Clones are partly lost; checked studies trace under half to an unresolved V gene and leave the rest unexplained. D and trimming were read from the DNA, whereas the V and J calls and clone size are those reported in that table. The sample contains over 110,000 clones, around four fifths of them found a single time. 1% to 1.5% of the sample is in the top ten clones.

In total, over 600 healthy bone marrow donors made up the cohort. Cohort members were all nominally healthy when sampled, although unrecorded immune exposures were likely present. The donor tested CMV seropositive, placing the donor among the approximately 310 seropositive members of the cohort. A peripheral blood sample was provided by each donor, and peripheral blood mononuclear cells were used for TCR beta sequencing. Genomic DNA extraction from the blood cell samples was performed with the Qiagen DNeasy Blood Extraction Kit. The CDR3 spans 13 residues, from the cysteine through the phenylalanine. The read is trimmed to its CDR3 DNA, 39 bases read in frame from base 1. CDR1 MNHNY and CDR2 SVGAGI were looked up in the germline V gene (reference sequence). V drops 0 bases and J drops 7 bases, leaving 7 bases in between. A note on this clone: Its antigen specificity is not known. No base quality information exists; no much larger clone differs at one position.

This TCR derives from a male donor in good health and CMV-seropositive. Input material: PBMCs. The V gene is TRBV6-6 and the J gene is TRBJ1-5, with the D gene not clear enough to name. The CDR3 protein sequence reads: CASSYSSGQPQHF. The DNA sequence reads TGTGCCAGCAGTTACTCGTCGGGGCAGCCCCAGCATTTT.